One sample yielded the 20 T cell receptor beta chains listed below, sequenced in a study of blood T cells in healthy people across ages. Next came a second PCR, run for about 7 to 12 cycles, which used a sample-barcoded 5' primer along with a J-beta primer mix. TCRdb recomputed calls from the 5' RACE reads with MiXCR, one row per CDR3 protein. The data hold around 500,000 distinct CDR3 sequences, with about 29% observed a single time. The data also belong to a second study, concerning T cells of mothers and their children.

The sequenced material came from blood. The receptors derive from a boy aged 2-15 years in good health.

This rearrangement joins TRBV11-2 to TRBJ2-1, with 11 bases identical to TRBD2. Germline V gene sequence: CDR1 SGHAT, CDR2 FQNNGV. The CDR3 totals 17 residues. After removal of 5 bases from V and 3 bases from J, the junction contained 9 bases not matched to a gene. The CDR3 DNA reads as TGTGCCAGCAGCCCCGGTTTAGCGGGGGGGTTCTACAATGAGCAGTTCTTC. Protein: CASSPGLAGGFYNEQFF.

Regarding this clonotype: This may be a read error: a much more frequent sequence differs by one nucleotide. The chain employs TRBV30 and TRBJ1-2; 8 nucleotides match TRBD1. Germline values: CDR1 GTSNPN, CDR2 SVGIG (reference sequence). V lost 5 bases and J lost 6; bases outside the gene matches: 2. This CDR3 region has 11 residues. The CDR3 loop reads CAWDRGHGYTF. CDR3 DNA: TGTGCCTGGGACAGGGGCCATGGCTACACCTTC.

This clonotype appeared a few times. The J gene is TRBJ2-1, the V gene TRBV29-1, with 9 bases aligning to TRBD2. TRBJ2-7 explains the end of the DNA better; the J call may be wrong. Germline CDR1 is SQVTM and CDR2 is ANQGSEA. This CDR3 region has 15 residues. This CDR3 reads CSALGSGSTPYEQYF. The CDR3 DNA follows: TGCAGCGCCCTGGGTAGCGGGAGTACCCCCTACGAGCAGTACTTC.

The gene calls are TRBV5-1 and TRBJ2-5; D not resolved. This CDR3 is 15 amino acids long. Germline lookup yields CDR1 SGHRS and CDR2 YFSETQ. The V end lost 0 bases, the J end lost 1 base, and 10 bases lay between the germline ends. The CDR3 region is CASSLVGFRQETQYF. Here the CDR3 DNA reads TGCGCCAGCAGCTTGGTAGGGTTCCGCCAAGAGACCCAGTACTTC.

This clonotype was observed a few times. The J gene is TRBJ2-2, the V gene TRBV7-9; 9 bases fit TRBD1. V lost 5 bases, J lost 4 bases, and 8 bases stayed unmatched. The CDR3 loop spans 16 amino acids. Germline V gene sequence: CDR1 SEHNR, CDR2 FQNEAQ (reference sequence). This CDR3 is CASSHPGQGVTGELFF. The CDR3 DNA reads as TGTGCCAGCAGCCACCCGGGACAGGGAGTCACCGGGGAGCTGTTTTTT.

The J gene is TRBJ2-2, the V gene TRBV3-1; D uncertain. V was trimmed by 3 bases and J by 4 bases, leaving 6 bases between them. The CDR3 has 13 residues. In germline, CDR1 is LGHDT, CDR2 YNNKEL (reference sequence). CDR3 amino acids: CASSHQSTGELFF. CDR3 DNA sequence: TGTGCCAGCAGCCACCAGAGCACCGGGGAGCTGTTTTTT.

V gene TRBV3-1 combines with J gene TRBJ2-5; TRBD1 aligns across 9 bases. This CDR3 comprises 15 residues. V lost 5 bases and J lost 4; bases outside the gene matches: 8. The germline gives CDR1 LGHDT, CDR2 YNNKEL (reference sequence). CDR3 DNA: TGTGCCAGCAGCGATACAGGGGGCCCGGCAGAGACCCAGTACTTC. It yields the protein CASSDTGGPAETQYF.

This clonotype was observed a few times. The rearrangement uses TRBV30 and TRBJ2-1; 9 bases match TRBD2. CDR3 length: 15 residues. Trimming cost V 5 bases and J 4 bases; bases outside gene matches: 9. The germline V gene has CDR1 GTSNPN and CDR2 SVGIG (reference sequence). CDR3 sequence (DNA): TGTGCCTGGGGGAGGGGCCTAGCGGGGTACAATGAGCAGTTCTTC. Translated: CAWGRGLAGYNEQFF.

This clonotype was counted a few times. V gene TRBV4-1 combines with J gene TRBJ2-7; perhaps TRBD1 as D (6 bases). Per the germline V gene, CDR1 is MGHRA and CDR2 is YSYEKL. The V gene lost 0 bases and the J gene lost 4 bases, with 13 bases spanning the gap. This CDR3 is built from 15 residues. The CDR3 DNA reads as TGCGCCAGCAGCCAAGATTGGCAGGGGCGATACGAGCAGTACTTC. Its protein is CASSQDWQGRYEQYF.

This clonotype turned up a few times. V and J are TRBV5-5 and TRBJ2-4; D is undetermined. V shed 1 base and J shed 0 bases, with 8 bases lying between them. This CDR3 region has 15 residues. Germline lookup yields CDR1 SGHKS and CDR2 YYEKEE (reference sequence). Here the CDR3 DNA reads TGTGCCAGCAGCTTGCGTCCCCTAGCCAAAAACATTCAGTACTTC. It codes for CASSLRPLAKNIQYF.

The chain joins TRBV27 to TRBJ2-1, with TRBD2 identical over 12 bases. The V gene end was trimmed by 7 bases and the J gene end by 8 bases; junction bases not matched to a gene: 12. In germline, CDR1 is MNHEY, CDR2 SMNVEV (reference sequence). The length of the CDR3 is 16 residues. CDR3 sequence reads: CASKAASGGAMDEQFF. The CDR3 DNA reads TGTGCCAGCAAGGCGGCTAGCGGGGGGGCCATGGATGAGCAGTTCTTC.

Comment on this clonotype: An end of the junction does not agree with germline; a read error may underlie this. The chain carries TRBV10-3 and TRBJ2-5; no reliable D call. Germline CDR1 reads ENHRY; CDR2 reads SYGVKD. This CDR3 region has 11 residues. CDR3 in amino acids: CAISNAGLEFF. The CDR3 nucleotides read TGTGCCATCAGTAACGCCGGTCTGGAGTTCTTC.

The chain links TRBV4-1 to TRBJ2-1, with 12 bases matching TRBD2. The CDR3 extends over 18 amino acids. Germline values: CDR1 MGHRA, CDR2 YSYEKL. Germline trimming cut 1 base from V and 5 bases from J; bases unmatched to any gene: 9. CDR3 region: CASSQVLAGGSGNNEQFF. In DNA, the CDR3 is TGCGCCAGCAGCCAAGTTCTAGCGGGGGGGAGCGGTAACAATGAGCAGTTCTTC.

This clonotype has a handful of counts. This chain uses TRBV27 with TRBJ2-4; D is unclear. Germline CDR1 reads MNHEY; CDR2 reads SMNVEV (reference sequence). This CDR3 region has 17 residues. Trimming took off 0 bases at V and 0 bases at J, with 12 bases between the two ends. In DNA form, the CDR3 reads TGTGCCAGCAGTTTATCGGGGAATCAGCTAGCCAAAAACATTCAGTACTTC. It yields the protein CASSLSGNQLAKNIQYF.

The rearrangement uses TRBV7-9 and TRBJ2-1; D is ambiguous. The V gene's germline CDR1 is SEHNR and CDR2 FQNEAQ (reference sequence). The CDR3 length is 16 residues. V was cut by 3 bases and J by 0 bases, with 12 bases left in between. The CDR3 reads CASSLEIVSSYNEQFF. The CDR3, as DNA: TGTGCCAGCAGCTTGGAGATAGTAAGCTCCTACAATGAGCAGTTCTTC.

The sample holds a few counts of this clonotype. A read error may account for a junction end that differs from germline. V is TRBV5-6 and J is TRBJ1-1; weak D call: TRBD1 (5 bases). Germline V gene lookup returns CDR1 SGHDT and CDR2 YYEEEE. The CDR3 runs 13 residues. CDR3 protein: CASSFPWGTEALF. DNA for the CDR3: TGTGCCAGCAGCTTCCCTTGGGGGACTGAAGCTCTCTTT.

The J gene is TRBJ1-5, the V gene TRBV2; a weak D match, TRBD1 (6 bases). The CDR3 loop spans 14 amino acids. In germline, CDR1 is SNHLY, CDR2 FYNNEI. V dropped 7 bases and J dropped 1 base, with 11 bases sitting between them. The CDR3 DNA reads as TGTGCCAGCAATGGCGGGACAAGCAATCAGCCCCAGCATTTT. Protein product: CASNGGTSNQPQHF.

This clonotype appeared many times. Its ends do not fully match the called genes, so a read error is possible. The V gene is TRBV5-1, the J gene TRBJ1-2, with 7 bases that match TRBD1. CDR3 length equals 13 residues. Germline CDR1 SGHRS, CDR2 YFSETQ. For the CDR3, the DNA is TGTGCCAGCAGCTCTACAGGGGACTATGGCTACACCTTC. Amino acid sequence: CASSSTGDYGYTF.

The genes are TRBV28 and TRBJ2-1; 12 positions match TRBD2. This CDR3 is built from 16 residues. Germline V CDR1 and CDR2: MDHEN, SYDVKM. V shed 2 bases, J shed 7 bases, and the junction held 6 bases outside the gene matches. This chain's CDR3 is CASSLASGRAGNEQFF. The DNA of the CDR3 is TGTGCCAGCAGTTTAGCTAGCGGGAGGGCCGGGAATGAGCAGTTCTTC.

Of note for this clonotype: The conserved final phenylalanine or tryptophan is absent from the CDR3, which likely points to a read error. The CDR3 region is CASKPSSKLNSPLHL. CDR3 DNA: TGTGCCAGCAAACCCTCCTCCAAGCTTAATTCACCCCTCCACCTT. V gene TRBV12-3 or TRBV12-4 combines with J gene TRBJ1-6; D gene ambiguous. CDR3 length: 15 amino acids. V shed 7 bases and J shed 6 bases, with 16 bases lying between them.